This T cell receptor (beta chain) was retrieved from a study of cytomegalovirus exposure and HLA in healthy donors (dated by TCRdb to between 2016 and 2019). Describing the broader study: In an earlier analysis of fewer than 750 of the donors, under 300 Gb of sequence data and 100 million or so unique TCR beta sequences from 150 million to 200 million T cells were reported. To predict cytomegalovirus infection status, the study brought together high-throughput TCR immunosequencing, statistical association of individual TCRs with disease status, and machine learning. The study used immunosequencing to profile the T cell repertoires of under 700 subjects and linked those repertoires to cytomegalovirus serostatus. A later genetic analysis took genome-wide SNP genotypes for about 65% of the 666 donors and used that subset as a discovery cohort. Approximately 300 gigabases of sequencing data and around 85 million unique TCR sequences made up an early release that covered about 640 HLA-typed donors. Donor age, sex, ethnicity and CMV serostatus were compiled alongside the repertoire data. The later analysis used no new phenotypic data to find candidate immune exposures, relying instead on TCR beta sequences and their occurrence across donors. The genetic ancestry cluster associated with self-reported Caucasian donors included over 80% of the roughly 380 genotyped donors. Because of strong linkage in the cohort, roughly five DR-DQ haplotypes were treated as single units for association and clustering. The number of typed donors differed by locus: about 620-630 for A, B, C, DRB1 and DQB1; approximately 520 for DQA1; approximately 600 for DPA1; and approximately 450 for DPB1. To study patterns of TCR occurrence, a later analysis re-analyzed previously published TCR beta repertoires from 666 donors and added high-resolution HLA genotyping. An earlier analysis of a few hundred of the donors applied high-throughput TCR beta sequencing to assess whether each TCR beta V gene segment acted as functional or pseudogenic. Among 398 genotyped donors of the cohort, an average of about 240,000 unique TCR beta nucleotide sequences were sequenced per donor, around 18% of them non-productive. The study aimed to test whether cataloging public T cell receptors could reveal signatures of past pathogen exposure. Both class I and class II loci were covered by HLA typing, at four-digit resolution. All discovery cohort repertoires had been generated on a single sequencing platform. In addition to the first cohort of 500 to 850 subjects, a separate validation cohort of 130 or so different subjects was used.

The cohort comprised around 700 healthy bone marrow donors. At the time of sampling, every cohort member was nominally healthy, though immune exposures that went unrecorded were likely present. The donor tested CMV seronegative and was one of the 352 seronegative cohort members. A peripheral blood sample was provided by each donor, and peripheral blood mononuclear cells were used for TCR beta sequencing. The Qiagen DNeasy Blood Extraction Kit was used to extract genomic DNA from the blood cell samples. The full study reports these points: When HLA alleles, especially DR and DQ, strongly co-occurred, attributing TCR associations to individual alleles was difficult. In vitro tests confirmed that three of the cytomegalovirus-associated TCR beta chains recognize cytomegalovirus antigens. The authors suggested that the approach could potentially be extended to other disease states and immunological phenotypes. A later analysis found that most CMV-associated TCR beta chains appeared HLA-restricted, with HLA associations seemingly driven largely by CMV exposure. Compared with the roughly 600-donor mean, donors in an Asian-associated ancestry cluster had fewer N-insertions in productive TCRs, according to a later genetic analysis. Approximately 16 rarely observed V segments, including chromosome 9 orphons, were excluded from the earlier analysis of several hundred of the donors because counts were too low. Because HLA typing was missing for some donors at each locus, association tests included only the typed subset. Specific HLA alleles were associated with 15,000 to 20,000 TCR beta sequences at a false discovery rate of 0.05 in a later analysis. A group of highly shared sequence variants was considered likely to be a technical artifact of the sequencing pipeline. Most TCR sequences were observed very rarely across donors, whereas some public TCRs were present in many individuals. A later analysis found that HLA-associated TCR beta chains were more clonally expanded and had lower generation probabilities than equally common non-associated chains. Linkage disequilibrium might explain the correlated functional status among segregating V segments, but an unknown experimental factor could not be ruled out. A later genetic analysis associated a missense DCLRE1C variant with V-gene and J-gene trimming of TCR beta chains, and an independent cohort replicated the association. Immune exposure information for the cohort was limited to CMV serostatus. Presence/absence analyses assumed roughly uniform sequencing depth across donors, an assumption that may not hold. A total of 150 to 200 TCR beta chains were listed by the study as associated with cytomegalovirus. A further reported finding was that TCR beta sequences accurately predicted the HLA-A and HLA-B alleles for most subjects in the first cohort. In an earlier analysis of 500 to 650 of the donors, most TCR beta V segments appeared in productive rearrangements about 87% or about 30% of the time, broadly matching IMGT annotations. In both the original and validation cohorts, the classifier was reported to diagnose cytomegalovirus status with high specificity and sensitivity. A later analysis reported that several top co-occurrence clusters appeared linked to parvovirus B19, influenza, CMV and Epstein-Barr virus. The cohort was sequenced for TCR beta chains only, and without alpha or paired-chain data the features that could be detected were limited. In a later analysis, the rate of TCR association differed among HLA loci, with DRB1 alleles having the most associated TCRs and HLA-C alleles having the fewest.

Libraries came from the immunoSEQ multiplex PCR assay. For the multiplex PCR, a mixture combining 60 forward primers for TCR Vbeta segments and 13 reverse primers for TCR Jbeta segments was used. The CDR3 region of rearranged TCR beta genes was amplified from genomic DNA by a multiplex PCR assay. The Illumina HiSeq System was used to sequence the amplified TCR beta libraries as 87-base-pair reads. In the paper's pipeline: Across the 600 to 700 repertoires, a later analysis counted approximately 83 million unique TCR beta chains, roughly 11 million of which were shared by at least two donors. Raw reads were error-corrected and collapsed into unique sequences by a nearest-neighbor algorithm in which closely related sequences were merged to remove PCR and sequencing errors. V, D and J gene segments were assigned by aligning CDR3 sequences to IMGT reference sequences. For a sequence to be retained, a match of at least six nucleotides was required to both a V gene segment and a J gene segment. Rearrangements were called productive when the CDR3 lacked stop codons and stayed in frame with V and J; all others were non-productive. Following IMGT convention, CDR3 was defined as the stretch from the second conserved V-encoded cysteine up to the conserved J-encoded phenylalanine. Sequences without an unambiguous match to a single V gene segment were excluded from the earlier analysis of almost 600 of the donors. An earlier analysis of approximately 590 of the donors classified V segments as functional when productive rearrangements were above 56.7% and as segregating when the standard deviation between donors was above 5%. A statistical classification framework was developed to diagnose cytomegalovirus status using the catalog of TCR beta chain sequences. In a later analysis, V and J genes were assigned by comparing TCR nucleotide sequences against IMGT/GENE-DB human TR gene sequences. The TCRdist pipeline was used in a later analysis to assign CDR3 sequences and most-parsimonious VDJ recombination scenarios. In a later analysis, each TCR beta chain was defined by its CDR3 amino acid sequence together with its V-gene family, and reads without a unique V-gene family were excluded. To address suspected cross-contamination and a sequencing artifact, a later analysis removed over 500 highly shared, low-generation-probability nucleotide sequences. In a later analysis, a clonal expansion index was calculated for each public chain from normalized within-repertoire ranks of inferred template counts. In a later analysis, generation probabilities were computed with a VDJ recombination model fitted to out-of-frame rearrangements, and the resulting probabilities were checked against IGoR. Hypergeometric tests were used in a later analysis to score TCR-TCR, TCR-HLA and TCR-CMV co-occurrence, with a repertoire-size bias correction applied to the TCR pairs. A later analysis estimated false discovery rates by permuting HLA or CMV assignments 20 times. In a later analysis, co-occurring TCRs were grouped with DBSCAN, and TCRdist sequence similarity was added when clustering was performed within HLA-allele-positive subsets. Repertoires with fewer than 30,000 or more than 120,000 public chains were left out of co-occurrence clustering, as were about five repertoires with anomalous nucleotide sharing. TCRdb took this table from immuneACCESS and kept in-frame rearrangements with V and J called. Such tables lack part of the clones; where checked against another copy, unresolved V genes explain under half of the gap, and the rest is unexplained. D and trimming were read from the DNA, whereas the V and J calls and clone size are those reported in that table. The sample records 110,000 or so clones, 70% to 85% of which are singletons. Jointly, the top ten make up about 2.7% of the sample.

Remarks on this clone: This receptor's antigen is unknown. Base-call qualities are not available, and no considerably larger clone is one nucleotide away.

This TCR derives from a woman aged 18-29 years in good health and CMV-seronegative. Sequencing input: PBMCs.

At the DNA level, the sequence is TGTGCCAGCAGTTTAACCCCGAGCTCCTATAATTCACCCCTCCACTTT. Translated, it reads CASSLTPSSYNSPLHF. Recombination joined TRBV27 with TRBJ1-6, with no confidently assigned D gene. From cysteine to phenylalanine, the CDR3 is 16 amino acids long. Just CDR3 DNA is preserved here, 48 bases in frame from base 1. The trim is 2 bases for V and 0 bases for J, with a gap of 8 bases between the germline ends. CDR1 and CDR2 are read off the germline V gene (reference sequence) as MNHEY and SMNVEV.